This T cell receptor (beta chain) is from a study of T cells in Graves' hyperthyroidism and ophthalmopathy. The investigators amplified TCR beta CDR3 regions from RNA transcripts. The TCR CDR3 was amplified in a first-round RT-PCR using the HTBI primer set. One entry per CDR3 protein, called by TCRdb with MiXCR from the multiplex PCR reads. The sample holds 470,000 or so distinct CDR3 sequences, less than 25% seen once. With 7 bases removed from V and 6 bases from J, the gap between germline ends came to 13 bases. CDR3 length equals 12 residues. Together with thyroid ultrasound, orbital computed tomography, serum thyroxine and TRAb, clinical symptoms were used for diagnoses.

The sequenced sample consisted of blood. The V and J genes are TRBV12-3 or TRBV12-4 and TRBJ2-7, with D perhaps being TRBD1 or TRBD2 (5 bases each). The TCR comes from a man younger than 30 with Graves' hyperthyroidism. The CDR3 DNA sequence: TGTGCCAGCAAGGGTGAGGGGCCCGAGCAGTACTTC. Its protein is CASKGEGPEQYF.